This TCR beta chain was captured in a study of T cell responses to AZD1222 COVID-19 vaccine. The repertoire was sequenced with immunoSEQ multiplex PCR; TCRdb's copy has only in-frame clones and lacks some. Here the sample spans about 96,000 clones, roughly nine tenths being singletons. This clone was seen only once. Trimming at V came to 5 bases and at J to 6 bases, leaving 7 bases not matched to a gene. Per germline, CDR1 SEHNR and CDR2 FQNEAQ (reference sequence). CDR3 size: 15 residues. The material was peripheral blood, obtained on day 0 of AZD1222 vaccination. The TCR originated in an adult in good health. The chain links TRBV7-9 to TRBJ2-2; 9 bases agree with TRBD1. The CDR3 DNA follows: TGTGCCAGCAGCAGAAACAGGGGGCCCGCCGGGGAGCTGTTTTTT. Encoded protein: CASSRNRGPAGELFF.